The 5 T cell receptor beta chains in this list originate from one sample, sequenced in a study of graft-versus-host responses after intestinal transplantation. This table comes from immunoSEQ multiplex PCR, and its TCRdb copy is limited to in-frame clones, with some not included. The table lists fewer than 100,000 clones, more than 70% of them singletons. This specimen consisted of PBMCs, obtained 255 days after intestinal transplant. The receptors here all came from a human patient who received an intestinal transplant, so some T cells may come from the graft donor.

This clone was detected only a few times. This chain's CDR3 is CASSVEDRATDTQYF. CDR3 DNA sequence: TGTGCCAGCAGCGTAGAAGACAGGGCGACAGATACGCAGTATTTT. The chain has TRBV9 and TRBJ2-3; 7 positions agree with TRBD1. Looked up from germline, CDR1 is SGDLS and CDR2 is YYNGEE. CDR3 length: 15 residues. V shed 0 bases, J shed 3 bases, and the junction held 4 bases outside the gene matches.

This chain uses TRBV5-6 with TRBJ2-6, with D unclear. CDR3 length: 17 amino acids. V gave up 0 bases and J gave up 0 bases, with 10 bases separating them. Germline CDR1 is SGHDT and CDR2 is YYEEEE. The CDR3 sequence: CASSLVPTISGANVLTF. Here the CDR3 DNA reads TGTGCCAGCAGCTTGGTGCCGACCATCTCTGGGGCCAACGTCCTGACTTTC.

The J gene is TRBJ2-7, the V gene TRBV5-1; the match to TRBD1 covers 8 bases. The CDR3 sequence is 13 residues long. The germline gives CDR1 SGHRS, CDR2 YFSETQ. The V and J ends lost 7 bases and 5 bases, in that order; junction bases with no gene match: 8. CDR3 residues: CASSRGPLDEQYF. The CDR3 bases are TGCGCCAGCTCCAGGGGGCCCTTGGACGAGCAGTACTTC. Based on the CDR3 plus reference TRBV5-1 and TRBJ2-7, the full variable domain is KAGVTQTPRYLIKTRGQQVTLSCSPISGHRSVSWYQQTPGQGLQFLFEYFSETQRNKGNFPGRFSGRQFSNSRSEMNVSTLELGDSALYLCASSRGPLDEQYFGPGTRLTVT.

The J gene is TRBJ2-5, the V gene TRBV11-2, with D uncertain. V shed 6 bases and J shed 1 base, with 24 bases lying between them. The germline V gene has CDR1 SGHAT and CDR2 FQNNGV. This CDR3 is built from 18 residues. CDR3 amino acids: CASSYNSPDRLVQETQYF. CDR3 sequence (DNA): TGTGCCAGCAGTTATAATTCCCCCGACCGCCTCGTCCAAGAGACCCAGTACTTC.

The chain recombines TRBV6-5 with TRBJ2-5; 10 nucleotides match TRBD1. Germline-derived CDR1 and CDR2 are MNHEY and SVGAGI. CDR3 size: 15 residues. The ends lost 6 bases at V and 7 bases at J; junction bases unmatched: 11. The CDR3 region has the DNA TGTGCCAGCAGCCGGGACAGGGGACCGTTCTTGACCCAGTACTTC. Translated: CASSRDRGPFLTQYF.